The 28 T cell receptor beta chains below come from one sample, sequenced in a study of cytotoxic CD8 clonotypes in ibrutinib-treated CLL (dated by TCRdb to about 2021). Library preparation was by the immunoSEQ multiplex PCR assay. TCRdb carries this immuneACCESS record with in-frame sequences only. Its versions omit some clonotypes, under half of them owing to an unresolved V gene in the studies checked, with the rest unexplained. The sample table contains about 200,000 clones; only one count was recorded for 72% of them. The ten largest clones represent under 15% of the sample. The time point label of this sample denotes: less than 30 months on ibrutinib. The specimen was PBMCs, collected after 24 months of ibrutinib treatment. These receptors all stem from a human donor with chronic lymphocytic leukemia.

The V gene is TRBV5-5, the J gene TRBJ2-2; D call uncertain. This CDR3 is built from 12 residues. Germline CDR1 reads SGHKS; CDR2 reads YYEKEE (reference sequence). Trimming took 4 bases from V and 6 from J, leaving 7 bases between them. Written as DNA, the CDR3 is TGTGCCAGCAGCCTCTATGCCGGGGAGCTGTTTTTT. Residues: CASSLYAGELFF.

V usage is TRBV9 and J usage is TRBJ1-5; D is ambiguous. Germline-derived CDR1 and CDR2 are SGDLS and YYNGEE. The CDR3 is made up of 14 amino acids. V was pared by 4 bases and J by 4 bases, with 12 bases between. The CDR3 coding sequence is TGTGCCAGCAGCTCCGGCCGGCTAAATCAGCCCCAGCATTTT. Protein sequence: CASSSGRLNQPQHF.

The chain joins TRBV10-1 to TRBJ2-1; 7 bases are shared with TRBD2. V was pared by 3 bases and J by 7 bases, with 6 bases of the junction left unmatched. There are 14 residues in the CDR3. Germline CDR1 WNHNN, CDR2 SYGVQD (reference sequence). The CDR3 coding sequence is TGCGCCAGCAGTGACCGGGAGGAGGAAAATGAGCAGTTCTTC. This gives the protein CASSDREEENEQFF.

This clone was picked up a small number of times. This chain connects TRBV7-9 to TRBJ2-5; 8 bases align to TRBD2. J gave up 4 bases and V 0 bases, and 4 bases lay outside the gene matches. The CDR3 loop spans 15 amino acids. Germline lookup yields CDR1 SEHNR and CDR2 FQNEAQ (reference sequence). CDR3 in amino acids: CASSLAVLAGETQYF. Written as DNA, the CDR3 is TGTGCCAGCAGCTTAGCAGTGCTAGCGGGAGAGACCCAGTACTTC.

For this clone: At the DNA level, this CDR3 is encoded by other sequences in the same sample as well. The genes are TRBV9 and TRBJ1-1; D uncertain. This CDR3 comprises 13 residues. Germline CDR1 and CDR2: SGDLS and YYNGEE. V was trimmed by 0 bases and J by 1 base, leaving 4 bases between them. The DNA of the CDR3 is TGTGCCAGCAGCGTAGCAGGGAACACTGAAGCTTTCTTT. This codes for CASSVAGNTEAFF. The full variable domain, with the rest looked up from reference TRBV9 and TRBJ1-1, is DSGVTQTPKHLITATGQRVTLRCSPRSGDLSVYWYQQSLDQGLQFLIQYYNGEERAKGNILERFSAQQFPDLHSELNLSSLELGDSALYFCASSVAGNTEAFFGQGTRLTVV.

The CDR3 region has the DNA TGTGCCAGCAGCCCCACTAGCGGAGTTACGAAGCAGTACTTC. Its protein product is CASSPTSGVTKQYF. The chain links TRBV7-3 to TRBJ2-7; 8 nucleotides match TRBD2. Trimming removed 5 bases from V and 8 bases from J; junction bases left unmatched: 11. This CDR3 contains 14 residues. Germline loops: CDR1 SGHTA, CDR2 FQGTGA.

This clone appeared a few times. This chain uses TRBV9 with TRBJ2-5, with TRBD2 matching 8 bases. Germline V CDR1 and CDR2: SGDLS, YYNGEE. This CDR3 region has 18 residues. V was clipped by 0 bases and J by 4 bases; unmatched bases: 14. This CDR3 reads CASSVGHPGAGAVETQYF. DNA of the CDR3: TGTGCCAGCAGCGTAGGCCACCCGGGAGCGGGAGCGGTAGAGACCCAGTACTTC.

In its sample, this clone was seen a few times. The chain links TRBV10-3 to TRBJ2-5; perhaps TRBD1 as D (6 bases). The V gene lost 0 bases and the J gene lost 5 bases, with 10 bases spanning the gap. This CDR3 region has 14 residues. Germline CDR1 and CDR2: ENHRY and SYGVKD. CDR3: CAISESGGGETQYF. The CDR3 DNA follows: TGTGCCATCAGTGAGTCTGGGGGCGGGGAGACCCAGTACTTC.

This clone was seen a handful of times. The CDR3 bases are TGTGCCAGCAGCTTAGTGGGAGGGCCCTACAATGAGCAGTTCTTC. Protein product: CASSLVGGPYNEQFF. The V gene is TRBV7-3, the J gene TRBJ2-1; 7 nucleotides match TRBD2. With 2 bases clipped from V and 2 bases from J, the junction kept 3 bases outside the gene matches. From germline, CDR1 is SGHTA and CDR2 FQGTGA. The CDR3 totals 15 residues.

Here the CDR3 DNA reads TGTGCCTGGAGTTCGGGACAGGGGCGTTTCGGGGAGCTGTTTTTT. Amino acid sequence: CAWSSGQGRFGELFF. This chain uses TRBV30 with TRBJ2-2, with TRBD1 matching 10 bases. J was trimmed by 7 bases and V by 2 bases; bases with no gene match: 7. The germline CDR1 and CDR2 sequences are GTSNPN and SVGIG (reference sequence). CDR3 size: 15 residues.

V gene TRBV29-1 combines with J gene TRBJ2-1; 10 bases agree with TRBD2. The CDR3 consists of 14 residues. The ends lost 5 bases at V and 4 bases at J; junction bases unmatched: 5. Germline CDR1 reads SQVTM; CDR2 reads ANQGSEA. In DNA, the CDR3 is TGCAGCGTTCCCCGGACTAGCGGTTACAATGAGCAGTTCTTC. Its translation is CSVPRTSGYNEQFF.

This chain links TRBV27 with TRBJ1-4; 8 bases map to TRBD1. V gave up 6 bases and J gave up 5 bases; unmatched junction bases: 2. The CDR3 covers 13 residues. Germline loops: CDR1 MNHEY, CDR2 SMNVEV (reference sequence). The CDR3 DNA follows: TGTGCCAGCAGGCGGACAGGGAATGAAAAACTGTTTTTT. Its translation: CASRRTGNEKLFF.

V is TRBV27 and J is TRBJ1-1; D unclear. The germline V and J ends were trimmed by 2 bases and 0 bases, with 4 bases remaining between them. Germline values: CDR1 MNHEY, CDR2 SMNVEV (reference sequence). CDR3 length equals 13 residues. The CDR3 is CASSLNVNTEAFF. Written as DNA, the CDR3 is TGTGCCAGCAGTTTAAACGTGAACACTGAAGCTTTCTTT.

The gene calls are TRBV18 and TRBJ2-2; tentatively, D is TRBD2 (6 bases). The CDR3 is 17 amino acids. Germline V gives CDR1 KGHSH, CDR2 LQKENI. V was trimmed by 5 bases and J by 0 bases, leaving 16 bases between them. This chain's CDR3 is CASSAGTAISNTGELFF. In DNA, the CDR3 is TGTGCCAGCTCAGCGGGGACGGCGATTTCGAACACCGGGGAGCTGTTTTTT.

This clone appeared many times. The chain has TRBV6-5 and TRBJ2-3; no clear D. V dropped 3 bases and J dropped 2 bases, with 15 bases sitting between them. Per germline, CDR1 MNHEY and CDR2 SVGAGI. The CDR3 is 16 residues long. The CDR3 loop reads CASSYSTPPVTDTQYF. The CDR3 nucleotides read TGTGCCAGCAGTTATTCGACACCTCCTGTCACAGATACGCAGTATTTT.

This clone was seen a handful of times. The rearrangement links TRBV10-3 to TRBJ2-7, with TRBD2 as a possible D gene (6 bases). Trimming left V 2 bases short and J 2 bases short, with 13 bases between. This CDR3 spans 15 amino acids. Germline values: CDR1 ENHRY, CDR2 SYGVKD. The CDR3 sequence: CAISENGGTPYEQYF. CDR3 DNA: TGTGCCATCAGTGAGAACGGGGGAACTCCCTACGAGCAGTACTTC.

The chain links TRBV4-3 to TRBJ1-5; no reliable D call. Germline V gene lookup returns CDR1 LGHNA and CDR2 YSLEER. The CDR3 has 15 amino acids. Trimming cost V 0 bases and J 2 bases, with 8 bases left between them. CDR3 DNA: TGCGCCAGCAGCCAAGAGGGTCATGGCAATCAGCCCCAGCATTTT. Protein sequence: CASSQEGHGNQPQHF.

The V and J genes are TRBV19 and TRBJ1-2, with D unresolved. Germline V gene lookup returns CDR1 LNHDA and CDR2 SQIVND (reference sequence). The ends were cut back, 3 bases at V and 5 bases at J, with 13 bases in the middle. The CDR3 spans 14 residues. The CDR3 DNA follows: TGTGCCAGTAGTATCTCAGGACCCGCGTATGGCTACACCTTC. Translating gives CASSISGPAYGYTF.

J is TRBJ1-5 and V is TRBV28, with 10 bases lining up with TRBD1. Germline CDR1 MDHEN, CDR2 SYDVKM. The ends lost 5 bases at V and 7 bases at J; junction bases unmatched: 8. This CDR3 is 15 amino acids long. CDR3 in DNA: TGTGCCAGCAGTACTGGACAGGGGGGCGGGCAGCCCCAGCATTTT. It specifies CASSTGQGGGQPQHF.

The V call is TRBV15, the J call TRBJ2-7, with 9 positions matching TRBD1. This CDR3 is built from 16 residues. The V gene's germline CDR1 is LNHNV and CDR2 YYDKDF (reference sequence). V trimming: 0 bases; J trimming: 6 bases; junction bases outside the gene matches: 9. The CDR3 loop reads CATSRDLYRGLVEQYF. DNA for the CDR3: TGTGCCACCAGCAGAGATCTTTACAGGGGGCTAGTCGAGCAGTACTTC.

This chain uses TRBV18 with TRBJ2-2, with D unclear. Germline V gives CDR1 KGHSH, CDR2 LQKENI. There are 16 residues in the CDR3. Trimming took off 6 bases at V and 4 bases at J, with 18 bases between the two ends. DNA of the CDR3: TGTGCCAGCTCGCGAAGGGCCCCCAGGAGCACCGGGGAGCTGTTTTTT. It codes for CASSRRAPRSTGELFF.

This clone was seen a handful of times. This chain connects TRBV15 to TRBJ1-5; weak D call: TRBD1 (5 bases). This CDR3 spans 16 amino acids. V lost 1 base and J lost 2, with 12 bases in between. In germline, CDR1 is LNHNV, CDR2 YYDKDF (reference sequence). This chain's CDR3 is CATSRGDLGGNQPQHF. Here the CDR3 DNA reads TGTGCCACCAGCAGAGGGGACCTAGGAGGCAATCAGCCCCAGCATTTT.

The chain joins TRBV6-5 to TRBJ2-1; D is unclear. CDR3 length: 11 residues. Germline values: CDR1 MNHEY, CDR2 SVGAGI. V lost 6 bases and J lost 4, with 4 bases in between. CDR3 sequence: CASRTYNEQFF. CDR3 DNA sequence: TGTGCCAGCAGGACTTACAATGAGCAGTTCTTC.

This sequence joins TRBV19 and TRBJ2-3; D is undetermined. CDR3 size: 12 residues. The V end lost 6 bases, the J end lost 8 bases, and 12 bases lay between the germline ends. Germline-derived CDR1 and CDR2 are LNHDA and SQIVND (reference sequence). The CDR3 nucleotides read TGTGCCAGTAGCACCCGGCGGACTACGCAGTATTTT. Its protein is CASSTRRTTQYF. Together with reference TRBV19 and TRBJ2-3, the CDR3 gives the full variable domain: DGGITQSPKYLFRKEGQNVTLSCEQNLNHDAMYWYRQDPGQGLRLIYYSQIVNDFQKGDIAEGYSVSREKKESFPLTVTSAQKNPTAFYLCASSTRRTTQYFGPGTRLTVL.

V usage is TRBV19 and J usage is TRBJ2-3, with 7 positions matching TRBD2. Trimming removed 10 bases from V and 0 bases from J; junction bases left unmatched: 4. This CDR3 has 13 residues. Germline CDR1 LNHDA, CDR2 SQIVND (reference sequence). The CDR3 coding sequence is TGTGCCACTCCAGCGGGAAGCACAGATACGCAGTATTTT. It codes for CATPAGSTDTQYF. The variable domain in full, completed from reference TRBV19 and TRBJ2-3, reads DGGITQSPKYLFRKEGQNVTLSCEQNLNHDAMYWYRQDPGQGLRLIYYSQIVNDFQKGDIAEGYSVSREKKESFPLTVTSAQKNPTAFYLCATPAGSTDTQYFGPGTRLTVL.

V gene TRBV5-6 combines with J gene TRBJ2-7; TRBD2 matches at 7 bases. V lost 5 bases and J lost 2; bases outside the gene matches: 10. This CDR3 contains 15 residues. In germline, CDR1 is SGHDT, CDR2 YYEEEE. This chain's CDR3 is CASRGLLAHPYEQYF. CDR3 DNA: TGTGCCAGCAGGGGACTACTAGCCCATCCCTACGAGCAGTACTTC.

The rearrangement links TRBV7-2 to TRBJ2-1; D remains unclear. The germline V gene encodes CDR1 SGHTA and CDR2 FQGNSA. Deletions cut 4 bases from V and 9 bases from J, with 13 bases between. This CDR3 comprises 13 residues. The DNA of the CDR3 is TGTGCCAGCAGCTACTACTCACTGCGTGAGCAGTTCTTC. Its translation is CASSYYSLREQFF.

The V and J genes are TRBV11-2 and TRBJ1-2; 9 nucleotides align to TRBD1. The CDR3 extends over 16 amino acids. The germline V gene has CDR1 SGHAT and CDR2 FQNNGV. The junction had 11 bases not matched to a gene; V was cut back by 4 bases and J by 5 bases. In DNA, the CDR3 is TGTGCCAGCAGCTCGAAAGCGACGGGACAGGGATATGGCTACACCTTC. This sequence encodes CASSSKATGQGYGYTF.